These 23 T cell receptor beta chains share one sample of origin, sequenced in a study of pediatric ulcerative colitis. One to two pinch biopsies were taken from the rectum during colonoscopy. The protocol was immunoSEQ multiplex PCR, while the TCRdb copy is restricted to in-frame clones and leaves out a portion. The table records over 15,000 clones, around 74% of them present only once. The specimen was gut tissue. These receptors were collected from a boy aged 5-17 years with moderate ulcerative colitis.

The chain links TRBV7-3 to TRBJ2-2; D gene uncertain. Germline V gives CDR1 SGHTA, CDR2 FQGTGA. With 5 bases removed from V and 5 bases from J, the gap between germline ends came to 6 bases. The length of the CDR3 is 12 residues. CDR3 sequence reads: CASSPRTGELFF. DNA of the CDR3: TGTGCCAGCAGCCCCCGGACCGGGGAGCTGTTTTTT.

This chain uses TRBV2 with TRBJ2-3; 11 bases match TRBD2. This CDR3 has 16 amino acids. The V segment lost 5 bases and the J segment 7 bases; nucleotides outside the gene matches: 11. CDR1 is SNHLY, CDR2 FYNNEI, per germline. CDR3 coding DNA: TGTGCCAGCAGTATTGAGACTAGCGGGATGCTGTATACGCAGTATTTT. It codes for CASSIETSGMLYTQYF.

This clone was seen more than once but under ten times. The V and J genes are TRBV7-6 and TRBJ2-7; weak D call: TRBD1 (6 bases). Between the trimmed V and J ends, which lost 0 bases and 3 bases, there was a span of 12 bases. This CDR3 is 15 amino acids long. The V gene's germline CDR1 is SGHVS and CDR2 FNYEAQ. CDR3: CASSLAATGDYEQYF. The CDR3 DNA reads TGTGCCAGCAGCTTAGCCGCGACAGGAGACTACGAGCAGTACTTC.

This CDR3 is CASSAHRDRASNYGYTF. The CDR3 nucleotides are TGTGCCAGCAGCGCCCACCGGGACAGGGCTTCTAACTATGGCTACACCTTC. The genes are TRBV9 and TRBJ1-2; 9 bases map to TRBD1. The V segment lost 3 bases and the J segment 0 bases; nucleotides outside the gene matches: 9. This CDR3 spans 17 amino acids. The germline gives CDR1 SGDLS, CDR2 YYNGEE.

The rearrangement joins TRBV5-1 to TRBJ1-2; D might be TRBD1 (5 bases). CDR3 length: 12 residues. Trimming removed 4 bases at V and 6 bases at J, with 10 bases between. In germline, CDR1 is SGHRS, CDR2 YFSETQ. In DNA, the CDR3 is TGCGCCAGCAGCCTGGGCAGGGATGGCTACACCTTC. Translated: CASSLGRDGYTF.

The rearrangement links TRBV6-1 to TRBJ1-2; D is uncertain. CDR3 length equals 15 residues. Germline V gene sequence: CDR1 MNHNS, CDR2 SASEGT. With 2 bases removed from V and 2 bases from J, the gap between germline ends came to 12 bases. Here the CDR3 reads CASSERELINYGYTF. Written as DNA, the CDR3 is TGTGCCAGCAGTGAACGCGAACTCATAAACTATGGCTACACCTTC.

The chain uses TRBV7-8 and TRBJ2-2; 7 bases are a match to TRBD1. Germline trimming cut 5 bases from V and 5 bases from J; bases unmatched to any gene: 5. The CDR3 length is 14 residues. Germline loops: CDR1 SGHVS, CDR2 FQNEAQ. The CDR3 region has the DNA TGTGCCAGCAGCGTAGACAGGGTAACCGGGGAGCTGTTTTTT. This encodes CASSVDRVTGELFF.

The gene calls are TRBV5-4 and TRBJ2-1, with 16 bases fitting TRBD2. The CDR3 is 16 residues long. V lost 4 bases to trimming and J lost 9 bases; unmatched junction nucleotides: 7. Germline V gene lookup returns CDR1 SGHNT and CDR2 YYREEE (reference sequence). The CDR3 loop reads CASSKGLAGGLSEQFF. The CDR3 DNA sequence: TGTGCCAGCAGCAAGGGACTAGCGGGGGGGCTAAGTGAGCAGTTCTTC.

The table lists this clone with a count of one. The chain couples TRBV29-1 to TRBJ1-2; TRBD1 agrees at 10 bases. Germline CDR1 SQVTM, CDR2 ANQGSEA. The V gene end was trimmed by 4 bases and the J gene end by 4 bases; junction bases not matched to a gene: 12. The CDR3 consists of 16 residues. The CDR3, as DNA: TGCAGCGTTGCTCCGATGACAGGGGGCAAGGGCTATGGCTACACCTTC. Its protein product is CSVAPMTGGKGYGYTF.

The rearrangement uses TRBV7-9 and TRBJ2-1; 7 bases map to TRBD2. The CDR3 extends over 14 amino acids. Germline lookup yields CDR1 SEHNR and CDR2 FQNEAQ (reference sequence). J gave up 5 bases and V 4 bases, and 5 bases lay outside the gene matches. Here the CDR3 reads CASSYGTNHNEQFF. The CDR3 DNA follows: TGTGCCAGCAGCTACGGGACTAACCACAATGAGCAGTTCTTC.

This CDR3 is CAIGSGSTDTQYF. CDR3 DNA: TGTGCCATCGGGTCAGGTAGCACAGATACGCAGTATTTT. This chain connects TRBV10-3 to TRBJ2-3; the D is unclear. The CDR3 consists of 13 residues. V lost 8 bases and J lost 0, with 9 bases in between. CDR1 is ENHRY and CDR2 is SYGVKD in the germline V gene.

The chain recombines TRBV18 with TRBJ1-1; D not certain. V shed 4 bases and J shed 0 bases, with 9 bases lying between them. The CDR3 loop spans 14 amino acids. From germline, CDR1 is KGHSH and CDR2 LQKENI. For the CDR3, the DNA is TGTGCCAGCTCACTCCAAAACATGAACACTGAAGCTTTCTTT. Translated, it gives CASSLQNMNTEAFF. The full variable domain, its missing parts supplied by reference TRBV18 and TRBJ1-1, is NAGVMQNPRHLVRRRGQEARLRCSPMKGHSHVYWYRQLPEEGLKFMVYLQKENIIDESGMPKERFSAEFPKEGPSILRIQQVVRGDSAAYFCASSLQNMNTEAFFGQGTRLTVV.

The CDR3 protein is CASSLDPGTEQYF. The CDR3 region has the DNA TGTGCCAGCAGCTTAGACCCGGGAACGGAGCAGTACTTC. The chain is built from TRBV11-1 and TRBJ2-7; D perhaps matches TRBD2 (5 bases). The V gene's germline CDR1 is SGHAT and CDR2 FQDESV (reference sequence). Trimming took off 1 base at V and 7 bases at J, with 11 bases between the two ends. The CDR3 sequence is 13 residues long.

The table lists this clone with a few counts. Written as DNA, the CDR3 is TGTGCCAGCAGCTTGCAGGGGGCGCCCAAAAACATTCAGTACTTC. Translation gives CASSLQGAPKNIQYF. The chain joins TRBV5-6 to TRBJ2-4, with 8 bases lining up with TRBD1. The CDR3 runs 15 residues. V lost 1 base and J lost 2; bases outside the gene matches: 2. Germline loops: CDR1 SGHDT, CDR2 YYEEEE.

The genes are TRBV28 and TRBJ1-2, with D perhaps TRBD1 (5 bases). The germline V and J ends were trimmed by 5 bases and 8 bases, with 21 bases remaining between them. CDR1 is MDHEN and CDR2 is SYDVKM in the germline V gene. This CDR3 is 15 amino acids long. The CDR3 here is CASSPGGAPGKGYTF. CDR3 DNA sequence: TGTGCCAGCAGTCCGGGAGGGGCGCCCGGTAAAGGCTACACCTTC.

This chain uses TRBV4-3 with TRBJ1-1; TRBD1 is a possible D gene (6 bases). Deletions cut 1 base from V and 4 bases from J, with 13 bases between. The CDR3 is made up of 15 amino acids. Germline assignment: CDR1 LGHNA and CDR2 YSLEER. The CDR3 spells CASSQGWGASTEAFF. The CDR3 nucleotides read TGCGCCAGCAGCCAAGGATGGGGGGCTAGCACTGAAGCTTTCTTT.

The CDR3 protein is CASSLESGTYGYTF. The CDR3 DNA reads as TGTGCCAGCAGCTTAGAATCAGGGACGTACGGCTACACCTTC. The V and J genes are TRBV11-2 and TRBJ1-2; D possibly corresponds to TRBD1 (5 bases). The CDR3 contains 14 residues. Germline V gene data show CDR1 as SGHAT and CDR2 as FQNNGV. Between the trimmed V and J ends, which lost 0 bases and 8 bases, there was a span of 13 bases.

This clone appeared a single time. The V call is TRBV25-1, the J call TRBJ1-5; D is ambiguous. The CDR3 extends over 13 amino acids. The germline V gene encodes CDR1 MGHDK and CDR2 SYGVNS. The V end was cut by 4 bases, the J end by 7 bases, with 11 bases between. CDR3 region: CASSGGSGQPQHF. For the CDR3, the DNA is TGTGCCAGCAGTGGAGGGTCAGGCCAGCCCCAGCATTTT.

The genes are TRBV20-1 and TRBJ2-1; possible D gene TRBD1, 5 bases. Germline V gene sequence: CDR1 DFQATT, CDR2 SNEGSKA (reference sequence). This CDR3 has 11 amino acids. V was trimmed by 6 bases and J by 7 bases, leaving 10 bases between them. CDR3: CSAQEGNEQFF. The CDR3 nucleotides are TGCAGTGCACAGGAAGGGAATGAGCAGTTCTTC.

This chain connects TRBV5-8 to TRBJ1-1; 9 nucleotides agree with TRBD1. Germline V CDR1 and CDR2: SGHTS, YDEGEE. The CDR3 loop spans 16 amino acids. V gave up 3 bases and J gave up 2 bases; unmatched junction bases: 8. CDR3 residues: CASSYTGGLTNTEAFF. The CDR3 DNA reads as TGTGCCAGCAGCTATACAGGGGGCCTCACTAACACTGAAGCTTTCTTT.

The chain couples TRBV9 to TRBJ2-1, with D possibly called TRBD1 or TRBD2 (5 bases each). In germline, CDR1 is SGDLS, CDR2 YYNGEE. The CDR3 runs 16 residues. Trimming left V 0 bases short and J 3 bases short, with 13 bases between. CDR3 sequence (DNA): TGTGCCAGCAGCGTAGGAGGGGCAAGAGTCTACAATGAGCAGTTCTTC. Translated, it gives CASSVGGARVYNEQFF.

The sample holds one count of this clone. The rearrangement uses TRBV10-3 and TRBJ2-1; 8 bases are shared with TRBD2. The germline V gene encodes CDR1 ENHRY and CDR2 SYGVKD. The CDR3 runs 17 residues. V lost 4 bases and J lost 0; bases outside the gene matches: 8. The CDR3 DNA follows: TGTGCCATCAGTGCCCCTAGCGGGCCGAGCTCCTACAATGAGCAGTTCTTC. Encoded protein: CAISAPSGPSSYNEQFF.

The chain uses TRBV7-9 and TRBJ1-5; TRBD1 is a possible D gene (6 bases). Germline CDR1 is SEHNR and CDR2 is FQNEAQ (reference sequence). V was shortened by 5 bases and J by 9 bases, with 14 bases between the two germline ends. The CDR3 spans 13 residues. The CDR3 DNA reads TGTGCCAGCAGCACCGGGGGGGCAACGCCCCAGCATTTT. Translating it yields CASSTGGATPQHF.